Sequencing of this TCR beta chain was carried out in a study of T cells in Graves' hyperthyroidism and ophthalmopathy. Patients affected by ophthalmopathy presented a Clinical Activity Score of at least 3, a NOSPECS grade of at least 4, and disease duration below 3 months. Using RNA transcripts as the source, TCR beta CDR3 regions were amplified. First-round RT-PCR with HTBI primers amplified the TCR CDR3 region. MiXCR, run by TCRdb on the multiplex PCR reads, gives a single entry per CDR3 protein. This sample has about 410,000 distinct CDR3 sequences, with roughly 14% found just once. This clonotype was counted once. Material: blood. The sequence was collected from a man aged 18-30 years with Graves' ophthalmopathy.

The CDR3 sequence is CSANAQTSPRETQFF. As DNA, the CDR3 is TGCAGTGCTAATGCCCAGACTAGTCCCCGGGAGACCCAGTTCTTC. The chain combines TRBV20-1 with TRBJ2-5, with D maybe TRBD2 (6 bases). The J call may be in error: the DNA end matches TRBJ2-1 better. This CDR3 has 15 residues. CDR1 DFQATT and CDR2 SNEGSKA come from the germline V gene (reference sequence).